This TCR beta chain stems from a study of human T cells and chemical hapten exposure. It was unfractionated whole blood from which total RNA was extracted. Germline CDR1 SNHLY, CDR2 FYNNEI. There are 15 residues in the CDR3. Germline trimming cut 6 bases from V and 4 bases from J; bases unmatched to any gene: 12. Unique molecular identifiers were affixed to discrete cDNA molecules within the library. Original handling: Samples had a median of approximately 89,000 TCRs, ranging roughly 23,224 to 690,600. TCRdb re-analysed the reads in MiXCR, keeping a single row per CDR3 protein. TCRdb assigned the V and J calls; the authors' analysis was not used. There are several hundred distinct CDR3 sequences in the sample; approximately 82% occur only once, and 5.1% lies in the top ten.

This sequence originates from a human donor with alopecia, or a healthy volunteer (not recorded which). Some clones in this sample may be carry-over from other donors' samples. This table probably holds off-target reads from a library built for another chain. V and J are TRBV2 and TRBJ2-7; 7 nucleotides agree with TRBD1. Material for sequencing was whole blood. The CDR3 DNA reads TGTGCCAGCAGCCAAGAGGGGGCAAGACTATACGAGCAGTACTTC. Its protein product is CASSQEGARLYEQYF.